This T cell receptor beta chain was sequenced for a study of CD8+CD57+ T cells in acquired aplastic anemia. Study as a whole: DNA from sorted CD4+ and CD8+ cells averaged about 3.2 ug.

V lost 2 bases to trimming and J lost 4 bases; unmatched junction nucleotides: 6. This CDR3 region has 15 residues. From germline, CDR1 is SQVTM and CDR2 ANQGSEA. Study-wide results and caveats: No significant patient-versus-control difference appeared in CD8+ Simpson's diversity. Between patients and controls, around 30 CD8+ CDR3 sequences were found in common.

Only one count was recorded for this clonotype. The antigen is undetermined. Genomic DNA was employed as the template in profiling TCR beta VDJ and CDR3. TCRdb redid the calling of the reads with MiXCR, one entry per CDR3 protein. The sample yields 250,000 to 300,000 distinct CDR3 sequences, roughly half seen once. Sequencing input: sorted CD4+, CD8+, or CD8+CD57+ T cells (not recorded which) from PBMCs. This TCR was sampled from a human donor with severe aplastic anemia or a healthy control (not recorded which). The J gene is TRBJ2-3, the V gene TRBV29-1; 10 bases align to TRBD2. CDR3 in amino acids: CSVELAGDGSDTQYF. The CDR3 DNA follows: TGCAGCGTTGAACTAGCGGGGGACGGATCAGATACGCAGTATTTT.